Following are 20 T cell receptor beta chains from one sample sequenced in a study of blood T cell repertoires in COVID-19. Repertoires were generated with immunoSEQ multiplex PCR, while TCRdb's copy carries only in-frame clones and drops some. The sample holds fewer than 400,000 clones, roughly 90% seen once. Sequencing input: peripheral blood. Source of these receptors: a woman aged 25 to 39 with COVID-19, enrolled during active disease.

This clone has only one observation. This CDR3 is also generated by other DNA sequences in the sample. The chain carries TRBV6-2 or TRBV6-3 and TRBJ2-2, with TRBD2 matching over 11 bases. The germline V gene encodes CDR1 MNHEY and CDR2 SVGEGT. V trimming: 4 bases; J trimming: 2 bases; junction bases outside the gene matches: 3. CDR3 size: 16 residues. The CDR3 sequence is CASSWGLAENTGELFF. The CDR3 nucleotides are TGTGCCAGCAGTTGGGGACTAGCGGAAAACACCGGGGAGCTGTTTTTT.

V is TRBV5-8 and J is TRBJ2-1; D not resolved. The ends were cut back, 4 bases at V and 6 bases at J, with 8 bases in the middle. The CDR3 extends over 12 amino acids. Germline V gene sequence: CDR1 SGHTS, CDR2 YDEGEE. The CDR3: CASSPMRNEQFF. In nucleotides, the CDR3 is TGTGCCAGCAGCCCCATGCGCAATGAGCAGTTCTTC.

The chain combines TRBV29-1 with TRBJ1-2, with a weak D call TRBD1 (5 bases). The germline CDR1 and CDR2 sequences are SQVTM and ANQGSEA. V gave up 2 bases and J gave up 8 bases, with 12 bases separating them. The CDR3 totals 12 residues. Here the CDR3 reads CSVERQGMGYTF. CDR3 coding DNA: TGCAGCGTTGAAAGGCAGGGTATGGGCTACACCTTC.

This chain's CDR3 is CASSGLAGYEQYF. CDR3 nucleotide sequence: TGTGCCAGCAGTGGCCTAGCGGGTTACGAGCAGTACTTC. The chain has TRBV2 and TRBJ2-7; the match to TRBD2 covers 8 bases. The CDR3 consists of 13 residues. Germline V CDR1 and CDR2: SNHLY, FYNNEI. Losses at the gene ends were 4 bases for V and 4 bases for J; bases not matched to a gene: 3.

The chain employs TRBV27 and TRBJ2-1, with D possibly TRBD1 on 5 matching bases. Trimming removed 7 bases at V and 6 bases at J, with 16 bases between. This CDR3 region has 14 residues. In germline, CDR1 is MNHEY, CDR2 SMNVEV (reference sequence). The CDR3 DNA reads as TGTGCCAGCAAACACCTTGACAGCTCCAATGAGCAGTTCTTC. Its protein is CASKHLDSSNEQFF.

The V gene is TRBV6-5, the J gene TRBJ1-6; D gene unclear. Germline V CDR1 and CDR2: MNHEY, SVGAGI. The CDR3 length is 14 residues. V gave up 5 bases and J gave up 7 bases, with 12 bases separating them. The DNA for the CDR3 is TGTGCCAGCAGTCCCGGCCAGGAAAATTCACCCCTCCACTTT. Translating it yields CASSPGQENSPLHF.

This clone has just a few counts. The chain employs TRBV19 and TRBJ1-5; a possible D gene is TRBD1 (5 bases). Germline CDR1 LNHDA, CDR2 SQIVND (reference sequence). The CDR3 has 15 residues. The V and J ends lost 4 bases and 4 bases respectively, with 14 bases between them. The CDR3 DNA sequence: TGTGCCAGTAGTAGAGGTCCAGGGCTTAATCAGCCCCAGCATTTT. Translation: CASSRGPGLNQPQHF.

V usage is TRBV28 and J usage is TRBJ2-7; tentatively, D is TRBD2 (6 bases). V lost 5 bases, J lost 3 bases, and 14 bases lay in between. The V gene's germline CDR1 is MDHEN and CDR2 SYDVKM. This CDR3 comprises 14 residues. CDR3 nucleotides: TGTGCCAGCAGTGGGGGGTGGGGTAGCTACGAGCAGTACTTC. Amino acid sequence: CASSGGWGSYEQYF.

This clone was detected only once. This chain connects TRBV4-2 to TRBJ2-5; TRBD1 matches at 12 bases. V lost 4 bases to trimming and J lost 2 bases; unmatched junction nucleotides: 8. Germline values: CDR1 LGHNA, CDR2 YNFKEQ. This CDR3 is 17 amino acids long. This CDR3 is CASSPGDRGRGQETQYF. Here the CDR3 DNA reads TGTGCCAGCAGCCCCGGGGACAGGGGGCGCGGGCAAGAGACCCAGTACTTC.

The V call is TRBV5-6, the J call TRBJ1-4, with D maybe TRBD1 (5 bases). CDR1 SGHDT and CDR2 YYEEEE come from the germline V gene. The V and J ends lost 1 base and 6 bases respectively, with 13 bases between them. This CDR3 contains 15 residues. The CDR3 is CASSLTGASDEKLFF. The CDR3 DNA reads TGTGCCAGCAGCTTGACTGGGGCGAGCGATGAAAAACTGTTTTTT.

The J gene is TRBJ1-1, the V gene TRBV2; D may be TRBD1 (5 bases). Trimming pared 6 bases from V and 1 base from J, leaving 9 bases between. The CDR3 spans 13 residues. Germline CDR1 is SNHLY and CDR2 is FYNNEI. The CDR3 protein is CASRNTGNTEAFF. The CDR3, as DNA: TGTGCCAGCAGGAATACAGGGAACACTGAAGCTTTCTTT.

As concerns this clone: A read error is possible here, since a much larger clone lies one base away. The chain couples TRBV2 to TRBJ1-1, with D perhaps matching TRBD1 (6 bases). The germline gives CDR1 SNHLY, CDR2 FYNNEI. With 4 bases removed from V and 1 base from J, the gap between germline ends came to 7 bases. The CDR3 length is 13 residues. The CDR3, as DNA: TGTGCCAGCAGTGCACAGGGGAACACTGAAGCTTTCTTT. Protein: CASSAQGNTEAFF.

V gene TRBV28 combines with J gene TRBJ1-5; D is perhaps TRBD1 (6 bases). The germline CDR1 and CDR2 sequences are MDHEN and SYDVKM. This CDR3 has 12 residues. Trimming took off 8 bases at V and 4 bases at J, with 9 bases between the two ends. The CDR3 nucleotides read TGTGCCAGCGGACAGTCGAATCAGCCCCAGCATTTT. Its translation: CASGQSNQPQHF.

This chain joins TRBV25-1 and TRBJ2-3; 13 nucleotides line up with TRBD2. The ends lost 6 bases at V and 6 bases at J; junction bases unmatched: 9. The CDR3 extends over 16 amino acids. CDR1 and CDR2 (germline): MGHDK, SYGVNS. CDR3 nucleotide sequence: TGTGCCAGCAGCTTGGGACTAGCGGGAATGGACGATACGCAGTATTTT. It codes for CASSLGLAGMDDTQYF.

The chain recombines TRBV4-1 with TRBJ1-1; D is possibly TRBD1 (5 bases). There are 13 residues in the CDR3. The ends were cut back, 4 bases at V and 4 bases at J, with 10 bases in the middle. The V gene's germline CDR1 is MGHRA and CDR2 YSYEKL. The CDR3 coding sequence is TGCGCCAGCAGCCTCAGGGAAGGCACTGAAGCTTTCTTT. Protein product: CASSLREGTEAFF.

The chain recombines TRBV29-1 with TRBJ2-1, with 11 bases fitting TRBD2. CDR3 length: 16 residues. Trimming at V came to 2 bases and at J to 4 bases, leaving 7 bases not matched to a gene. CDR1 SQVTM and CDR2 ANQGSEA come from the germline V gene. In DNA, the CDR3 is TGCAGCGTTGAACGGACTAGCGGGCCCAATTACAATGAGCAGTTCTTC. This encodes CSVERTSGPNYNEQFF.

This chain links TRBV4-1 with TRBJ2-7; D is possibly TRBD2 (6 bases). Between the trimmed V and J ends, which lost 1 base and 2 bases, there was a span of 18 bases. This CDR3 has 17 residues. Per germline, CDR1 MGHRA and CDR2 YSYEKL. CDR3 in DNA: TGCGCCAGCAGCCAAGCGGGATACCGGGACTCACCCTACGAGCAGTACTTC. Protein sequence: CASSQAGYRDSPYEQYF.

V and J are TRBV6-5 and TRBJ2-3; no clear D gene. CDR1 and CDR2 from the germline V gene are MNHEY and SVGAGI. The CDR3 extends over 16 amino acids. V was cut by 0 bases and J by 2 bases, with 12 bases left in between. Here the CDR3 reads CASSYSFRQATDTQYF. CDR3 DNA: TGTGCCAGCAGTTACTCGTTTAGGCAGGCCACAGATACGCAGTATTTT.

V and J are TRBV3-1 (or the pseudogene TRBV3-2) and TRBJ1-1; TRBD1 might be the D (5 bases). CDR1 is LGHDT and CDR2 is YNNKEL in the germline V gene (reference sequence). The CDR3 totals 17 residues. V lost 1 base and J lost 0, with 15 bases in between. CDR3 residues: CASSQVKSTAMNTEAFF. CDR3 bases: TGTGCCAGCAGCCAAGTAAAGTCGACAGCCATGAACACTGAAGCTTTCTTT.

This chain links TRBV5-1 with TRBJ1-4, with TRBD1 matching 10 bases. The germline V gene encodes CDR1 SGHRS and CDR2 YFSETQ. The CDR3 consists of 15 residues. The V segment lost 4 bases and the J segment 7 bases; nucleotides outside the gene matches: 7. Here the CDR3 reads CASSTRTGGSEKLFF. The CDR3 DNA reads TGCGCCAGCAGCACTCGGACAGGGGGAAGTGAAAAACTGTTTTTT. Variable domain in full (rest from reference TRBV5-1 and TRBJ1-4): KAGVTQTPRYLIKTRGQQVTLSCSPISGHRSVSWYQQTPGQGLQFLFEYFSETQRNKGNFPGRFSGRQFSNSRSEMNVSTLELGDSALYLCASSTRTGGSEKLFFGSGTQLSVL.